This section outlines one TCR beta chain sequence together with its context. The data belong to a study of blood T cell repertoires in COVID-19. About the research overall: Material from acute and convalescent COVID-19 was sourced from the United States, Italy and Spain.

The table came from immunoSEQ multiplex PCR; TCRdb's copy has only in-frame clones and leaves some out. Altogether some 130,000 clones are present, about 80% being singletons, with the ten largest covering less than 20%. The sequence was obtained from a woman aged 45-65 years with acute or convalescent COVID-19. Source material: peripheral blood.

The CDR3 bases are TGTGCCAGCAGCTTAGCGGCAGATGCTGGCTACACCTTC. Residues: CASSLAADAGYTF. The rearrangement joins TRBV7-9 to TRBJ1-2; D remains ambiguous. The CDR3 spans 13 residues. Trimming shortened V by 0 bases and J by 7 bases, and 9 bases separated the two germline ends. The germline CDR1 and CDR2 sequences are SEHNR and FQNEAQ (reference sequence). Full variable domain (outside the CDR3, taken from reference TRBV7-9 and TRBJ1-2): DTGVSQNPRHKITKRGQNVTFRCDPISEHNRLYWYRQTLGQGPEFLTYFQNEAQLEKSRLLSDRFSAERPKGSFSTLEIQRTEQGDSAMYLCASSLAADAGYTFGSGTRLTVV.